Reported below is one T cell receptor beta chain. Its cognate antigen is unknown. CDR1 and CDR2 (germline): ENHRY, SYGVKD. The CDR3 loop spans 15 amino acids. The trim removed 4 bases at V and 0 bases at J, leaving 4 bases unmatched. The data stem from a study of radiation and T cells in renal cell carcinoma. Study results and caveats: Top tumor clonotypes rose in blood 2 weeks post-radiation, then contracted.

The protocol was immunoSEQ multiplex PCR, while the TCRdb copy is restricted to in-frame clones and leaves out a portion. The sample carries 150,000 to 200,000 clones, about nine tenths recorded once. Time point here: blood 4 weeks post-SBRT, at nephrectomy. Regarding treatment: 15 Gy SBRT to primary tumor, nephrectomy 4 weeks later. Nephrectomy followed 15 Gy stereotactic body radiation by 4 weeks. Radiation-treated patients gave blood at baseline, week 2 and week 4. The chain recombines TRBV10-3 with TRBJ2-5; TRBD1 matches at 8 bases. The source is a woman in her forties or fifties with renal cell carcinoma. The sequencing used blood, collected from a patient whose treatment included radiotherapy and nephrectomy. The DNA for the CDR3 is TGTGCCATCAGTGCTCTACAGGGGGACCAAGAGACCCAGTACTTC. Residues: CAISALQGDQETQYF.